The sequence of this T cell receptor (beta chain) was determined in a study of blood T cell repertoires in COVID-19. Study context: The origin of the acute and convalescent COVID-19 samples was the United States, Italy and Spain. The cDNA or gDNA used as material had been derived from T cells, B-cell-depleted T cells, or PBMCs.

As handled by the study authors: Amplification with reference gene primers provided the estimates of nucleated cell counts. The method was immunoSEQ multiplex PCR; TCRdb's version includes in-frame clones alone and lacks a portion of them. The V and J calls and clone size were taken over from that table, and D and trimming were inferred from the DNA. The table shows some 150,000 clones, with about 86% occurring only once. This clonotype was sampled from a woman aged 55-69 years with active or convalescent COVID-19. What was sequenced was peripheral blood.

As DNA, the CDR3 is TGTGCCAGCAGCCAATTTCCGGGACAGGGGAACGGCTACACCTTC. The encoded protein is CASSQFPGQGNGYTF. The chain joins TRBV3-1 (or the pseudogene TRBV3-2) to TRBJ1-2, with 10 positions matching TRBD1. Germline CDR1 and CDR2: LGHDT and YNNKEL (reference sequence). The CDR3 extends over 15 amino acids. The trim removed 2 bases at V and 8 bases at J, leaving 8 bases unmatched.